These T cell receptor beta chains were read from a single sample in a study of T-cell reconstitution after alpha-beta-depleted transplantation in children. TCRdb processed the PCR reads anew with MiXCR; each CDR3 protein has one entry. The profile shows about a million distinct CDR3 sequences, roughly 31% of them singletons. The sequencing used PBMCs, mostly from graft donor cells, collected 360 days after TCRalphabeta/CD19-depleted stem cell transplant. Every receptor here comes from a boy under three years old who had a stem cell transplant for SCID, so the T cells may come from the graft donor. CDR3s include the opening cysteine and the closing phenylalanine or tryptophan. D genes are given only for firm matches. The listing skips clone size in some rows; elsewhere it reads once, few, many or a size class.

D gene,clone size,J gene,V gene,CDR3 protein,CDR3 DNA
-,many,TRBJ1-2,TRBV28,CASRRTVPGYTF,TGTGCCAGCAGGCGGACAGTACCCGGCTACACCTTC
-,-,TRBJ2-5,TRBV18,CASSPQWSQTQYF,TGTGCCAGCTCACCACAATGGTCCCAGACCCAGTACTTC
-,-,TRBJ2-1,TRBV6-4,CASSDGSGGVSSYNEQFF,TGTGCCAGCAGTGACGGCTCTGGCGGGGTGAGCTCCTACAATGAGCAGTTCTTC
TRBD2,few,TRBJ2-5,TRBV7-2,CASSLSGAGLAEETQYF,TGTGCCAGCAGCTTAAGCGGGGCGGGACTAGCGGAAGAGACCCAGTACTTC
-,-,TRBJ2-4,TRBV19,CASSIGVRGLAKNIQYF,TGTGCCAGTAGTATCGGGGTTCGTGGATTGGCCAAAAACATTCAGTACTTC
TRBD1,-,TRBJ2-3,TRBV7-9,CASSLEWTGRTDTQYF,TGTGCCAGCAGCTTAGAATGGACAGGGAGGACAGATACGCAGTATTTT
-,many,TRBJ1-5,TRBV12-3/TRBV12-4,CASSPDSSNQPQHF,TGTGCCAGCAGCCCTGACAGTAGCAATCAGCCCCAGCATTTT
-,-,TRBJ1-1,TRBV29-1,CSVVRLQVGTEAFF,TGCAGCGTTGTCAGGTTGCAGGTGGGCACTGAAGCTTTCTTT
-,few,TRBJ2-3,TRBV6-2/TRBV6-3,CASSPGFRWGQDSTTDTQYF,TGTGCCAGCAGTCCCGGGTTCCGTTGGGGGCAAGATTCCACCACAGATACGCAGTATTTT
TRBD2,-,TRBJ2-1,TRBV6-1,CASRSRGGHVYEQFF,TGTGCCAGCAGAAGCCGGGGGGGCCATGTATATGAGCAGTTCTTC
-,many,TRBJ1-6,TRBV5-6,CASSSYDHANSPLHF,TGTGCCAGCAGCTCTTACGACCATGCTAATTCACCCCTCCACTTT
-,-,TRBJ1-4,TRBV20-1,CSARTGFRGNEKLFF,TGCAGTGCTAGAACAGGGTTCCGGGGAAATGAAAAACTGTTTTTT
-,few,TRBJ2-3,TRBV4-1,CASSPQTPKWTDTQYF,TGCGCCAGCAGCCCGCAAACCCCAAAGTGGACAGATACGCAGTATTTT
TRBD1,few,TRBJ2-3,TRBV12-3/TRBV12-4,CASSLTRTGGGGTPTDTQYF,TGTGCCAGCAGTTTAACCCGGACAGGGGGCGGGGGTACGCCTACAGATACGCAGTATTTT
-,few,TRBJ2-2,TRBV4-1,CASSHPGAGELFF,TGCGCCAGCAGCCACCCGGGAGCCGGGGAGCTGTTTTTT
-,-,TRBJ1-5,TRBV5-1,CASSLVGDPHNQPQHF,TGCGCCAGCAGCTTGGTAGGGGACCCCCACAATCAGCCCCAGCATTTT
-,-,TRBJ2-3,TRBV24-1,CATSDLLGPDGAPTDTQYF,TGTGCCACCAGTGATTTATTAGGCCCGGACGGAGCACCCACAGATACGCAGTATTTT
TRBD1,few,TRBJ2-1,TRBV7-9,CASSVLPGQAFNEQFF,TGTGCCAGCAGCGTCCTGCCGGGACAGGCCTTCAATGAGCAGTTCTTC
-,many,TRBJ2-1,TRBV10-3,CAISAPPLGEQFF,TGTGCCATCAGTGCCCCCCCACTCGGGGAGCAGTTCTTC
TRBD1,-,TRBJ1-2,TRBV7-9,CASSARTGGNGYTF,TGTGCCAGCAGCGCCCGGACAGGGGGCAATGGCTACACCTTC
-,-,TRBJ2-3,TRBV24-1,CATSDAKWGGTDTQYF,TGTGCCACCAGTGATGCGAAGTGGGGCGGCACAGATACGCAGTATTTT
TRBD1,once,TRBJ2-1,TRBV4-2,CASSHGDSYNEQFF,TGTGCCAGCAGCCACGGGGACAGCTACAATGAGCAGTTCTTC